The next 3 T cell receptor beta chains were all read from a single sample in a study of metastatic and nonmetastatic thyroid tumors. TCRdb re-processed the PCR reads through MiXCR. The data show about 30,000 clones, with 35% to 45% seen just once and approximately 22% held by the top ten. Nobody among the patients had been given any treatment before thyroid surgery. Source material: tumor tissue. The receptor source for this set is a female donor with papillary thyroid cancer or a benign thyroid nodule (not recorded which). Some clones in this sample may be carry-over from other donors' samples.

The chain links TRBV15 to TRBJ1-1, with 9 positions matching TRBD1. Germline V gene sequence: CDR1 LNHNV, CDR2 YYDKDF (reference sequence). With 5 bases clipped from V and 2 bases from J, the junction kept 6 bases outside the gene matches. The CDR3 is 15 residues long. The CDR3 is CATSDPGQGNTEAFF. The CDR3 nucleotides read TGTGCCACCAGCGACCCGGGACAGGGTAACACTGAAGCTTTCTTT.

This clone has only a few counts. The rearrangement uses TRBV6-1 and TRBJ2-1; 10 nucleotides align to TRBD2. Trimming removed 7 bases from V and 5 bases from J; junction bases left unmatched: 2. Germline assignment: CDR1 MNHNS and CDR2 SASEGT. This CDR3 is built from 13 residues. The CDR3 region has the DNA TGTGCCAGCACAAGCGGGAGGGACAATGAGCAGTTCTTC. This encodes CASTSGRDNEQFF.

The chain carries TRBV30 and TRBJ1-4, with D unclear. Germline assignment: CDR1 GTSNPN and CDR2 SVGIG (reference sequence). The CDR3 contains 11 residues. V was cut by 4 bases and J by 4 bases, with 4 bases left in between. CDR3 sequence reads: CAWTDNEKLFF. The CDR3 coding sequence is TGTGCCTGGACGGATAATGAAAAACTGTTTTTT.